Following are 19 T cell receptor beta chains from one sample sequenced in a study of neurological immune-mediated disorders. TCRdb reprocessed the 5' RACE reads with MiXCR, giving one entry per CDR3 protein. The sample has 50,000 or so distinct CDR3 sequences, 10% seen once; the top ten hold 21%. The sequenced sample consisted of PBMCs. The source is a woman aged 40 to 49 with HTLV-1-associated myelopathy (HAM/TSP).

This clonotype was detected many times. The chain employs TRBV5-1 and TRBJ2-1; no firm D call. Germline V CDR1 and CDR2: SGHRS, YFSETQ. The CDR3 sequence is 16 residues long. V lost 1 base and J lost 0, with 11 bases in between. This chain's CDR3 is CASSLSFTSSYNEQFF. In DNA form, the CDR3 reads TGCGCCAGCAGCTTGTCTTTTACAAGCTCCTACAATGAGCAGTTCTTC.

This clonotype was seen repeatedly, ten times or more. The chain joins TRBV12-3 or TRBV12-4 to TRBJ1-1; D ambiguous. V was cut by 7 bases and J by 2 bases, with 8 bases left in between. The CDR3 contains 12 residues. The CDR3 loop is CASTKPNTEAFF. CDR3 DNA sequence: TGTGCCAGCACCAAGCCCAACACTGAAGCTTTCTTT.

In its sample, this clonotype was seen many times. The chain joins TRBV5-1 to TRBJ2-7; tentatively, D is TRBD2 (6 bases). Germline V gene lookup returns CDR1 SGHRS and CDR2 YFSETQ. This CDR3 contains 15 residues. Trimming removed 4 bases at V and 2 bases at J, with 16 bases between. CDR3 protein: CASSPGPGETYEQYF. CDR3 sequence (DNA): TGCGCCAGCAGCCCAGGTCCGGGGGAGACCTACGAGCAGTACTTC.

This clonotype showed up many times. This chain links TRBV2 with TRBJ2-5; no definite D call. V was shortened by 1 base and J by 4 bases, with 13 bases between the two germline ends. This CDR3 contains 15 residues. Germline CDR1 is SNHLY and CDR2 is FYNNEI. DNA of the CDR3: TGTGCCAGCAGTGAAGGCGGAAGAGCAGCAGAGACCCAGTACTTC. This sequence encodes CASSEGGRAAETQYF.

In its sample, this clonotype was seen many times. The V call is TRBV4-2, the J call TRBJ2-7; 7 nucleotides match TRBD2. This CDR3 contains 14 residues. Germline-derived CDR1 and CDR2 are LGHNA and YNFKEQ. Unmatched junction bases numbered 1, after V lost 2 bases and J lost 0 bases. CDR3 DNA: TGTGCCAGCAGCCAAAGCGGGGACTCCTACGAGCAGTACTTC. As protein: CASSQSGDSYEQYF.

This clonotype occurred many times. CDR3 DNA: TGTGCCAGCAGCCTGGGACAGGGGGAAAGACCCCAGCATTTT. Its protein is CASSLGQGERPQHF. This rearrangement joins TRBV7-2 to TRBJ1-5; 11 bases line up with TRBD1. CDR3 length: 14 residues. V trimming: 5 bases; J trimming: 10 bases; junction bases outside the gene matches: 7. The germline gives CDR1 SGHTA, CDR2 FQGNSA.

Concerning this clonotype itself: This could be a read error, since a much larger clone is one nucleotide away. Here the CDR3 reads CASSLVGWGAYNEQFF. The CDR3 DNA reads as TGTGCCAGCAGCTTAGTTGGCTGGGGGGCGTACAATGAGCAGTTCTTC. The V gene is TRBV7-2, the J gene TRBJ2-1; D could derive from TRBD1 or TRBD2 (6 bases each). Trimming left V 1 base short and J 4 bases short, with 14 bases between. The length of the CDR3 is 16 residues. Germline CDR1 reads SGHTA; CDR2 reads FQGNSA.

The sample holds many counts of this clonotype. The chain uses TRBV15 and TRBJ2-1; no definite D call. CDR3 length: 13 amino acids. V was pared by 1 base and J by 9 bases, with 10 bases between. Germline V gene data show CDR1 as LNHNV and CDR2 as YYDKDF (reference sequence). The CDR3 sequence is CATSRGWGSEQFF. The CDR3 DNA follows: TGTGCCACCAGCAGAGGATGGGGTAGTGAGCAGTTCTTC.

This clonotype was seen repeatedly, ten times or more. The genes are TRBV5-1 and TRBJ2-3; the D gene is possibly TRBD2 (5 bases). Germline CDR1 and CDR2: SGHRS and YFSETQ. Deletions cut 0 bases from V and 2 bases from J, with 10 bases between. The CDR3 contains 15 residues. This chain's CDR3 is CASSLDPDFTDTQYF. The CDR3 region has the DNA TGCGCCAGCAGCTTGGATCCGGACTTCACAGATACGCAGTATTTT.

This clonotype was seen at least ten times. This chain's CDR3 is CSVGPGTGAGGYTF. For the CDR3, the DNA is TGCAGCGTTGGACCCGGGACAGGGGCAGGGGGCTACACCTTC. The chain uses TRBV29-1 and TRBJ1-2; TRBD1 matches 10 bases. In germline, CDR1 is SQVTM, CDR2 ANQGSEA. The CDR3 extends over 14 amino acids. The V and J ends lost 4 bases and 8 bases, in that order; junction bases with no gene match: 10.

This clonotype was detected many times. The chain uses TRBV18 and TRBJ1-1; 9 nucleotides match TRBD1. Germline lookup yields CDR1 KGHSH and CDR2 LQKENI. This CDR3 contains 15 residues. Trimming at V came to 4 bases and at J to 3 bases, leaving 6 bases not matched to a gene. The CDR3 region has the DNA TGTGCCAGCTCACTGGACAGGGGCAGCGACACTGAAGCTTTCTTT. It yields the protein CASSLDRGSDTEAFF.

This clonotype was seen a few times. The J gene is TRBJ1-6, the V gene TRBV30, with TRBD1 matching over 9 bases. This CDR3 spans 17 amino acids. Unmatched junction bases numbered 11, after V lost 1 base and J lost 7 bases. Per germline, CDR1 GTSNPN and CDR2 SVGIG (reference sequence). The CDR3: CAWSGRHSGTGNSPLHF. CDR3 DNA sequence: TGTGCCTGGAGTGGCAGACATTCCGGGACAGGGAATTCACCCCTCCACTTT.

This clonotype was counted at least ten times. The chain uses TRBV19 and TRBJ2-1; TRBD2 might be the D (6 bases). Germline CDR1 is LNHDA and CDR2 is SQIVND (reference sequence). Trimming left V 3 bases short and J 8 bases short, with 8 bases between. The CDR3 is 12 amino acids. DNA of the CDR3: TGTGCCAGTAGTATGGAGGGGTATGAGCAGTTCTTC. This sequence encodes CASSMEGYEQFF.

On this clonotype itself: Relative to the germline gene, one junction end is altered; a read error may explain this. The chain is built from TRBV5-1 and TRBJ1-6; D is possibly TRBD1 (6 bases). Germline V gene data show CDR1 as SGHRS and CDR2 as YFSETQ. The CDR3 has 15 amino acids. CDR3 bases: TGCGCCAGTGCGACAGGAGAAAACTATAATTCACCCCTCTACTTT. Translating it yields CASATGENYNSPLYF.

This clonotype has a count of ten or more. The CDR3 DNA reads as TGTGCCAGCAGCCAAGATGCGCTAACCCAGTTCTTC. Its translation is CASSQDALTQFF. The rearrangement links TRBV3-1 to TRBJ2-1; D gene unclear. The CDR3 contains 12 residues. V lost 0 bases and J lost 13, with 10 bases in between. Germline V gene data show CDR1 as LGHDT and CDR2 as YNNKEL (reference sequence).

This clonotype was seen repeatedly, ten times or more. The chain employs TRBV7-3 and TRBJ1-1, with no clear D. Trimming took off 1 base at V and 0 bases at J, with 12 bases between the two ends. Germline CDR1 reads SGHTA; CDR2 reads FQGTGA. The CDR3 runs 16 residues. The CDR3 protein is CASSLKASGMNTEAFF. CDR3 nucleotides: TGTGCCAGCAGCTTAAAAGCCTCGGGCATGAACACTGAAGCTTTCTTT.

The table lists this clonotype with many counts. The rearrangement links TRBV12-3 or TRBV12-4 to TRBJ1-2; TRBD1 agrees at 7 bases. This CDR3 is 12 amino acids long. The V segment lost 5 bases and the J segment 6 bases; nucleotides outside the gene matches: 3. CDR3 bases: TGTGCCAGCAGTGGGGACAGTAATGGCTACACCTTC. As protein: CASSGDSNGYTF.

The rearrangement links TRBV6-2 or TRBV6-3 to TRBJ2-7; D call uncertain. Looked up from germline, CDR1 is MNHEY and CDR2 is SVGEGT. Deletions cut 6 bases from V and 13 bases from J, with 22 bases between. The CDR3 totals 13 residues. This CDR3 reads CASSRTLTYDHYF. DNA for the CDR3: TGTGCCAGCAGCCGGACGTTGACCTACGATCATTACTTC.

This clonotype was found many times. The CDR3 DNA follows: TGCAGTGCCAATTACGATAGGAGAGGCTACACCTTC. This encodes CSANYDRRGYTF. The V gene is TRBV20-1, the J gene TRBJ1-2; D not resolved. The CDR3 has 12 amino acids. V was trimmed by 6 bases and J by 8 bases, leaving 16 bases between them. Germline loops: CDR1 DFQATT, CDR2 SNEGSKA (reference sequence).